These T cell receptor beta chains were read from a single sample in a study of PD-1 blockade in classical Hodgkin lymphoma. Some clones are missing from TCRdb's copy, which holds only in-frame ones; the method was immunoSEQ multiplex PCR. The data contain about 53,000 clones, about 85% of them singletons. Specimen: peripheral blood mononuclear cells (PBMCs), collected at baseline. The receptors originated from a human donor with classical Hodgkin lymphoma. Each CDR3 is given with its conserved first and last residue. D genes are given only for firm matches. Clone sizes are given selectively: once, few, many, or a class where the clone is expanded.

abundance	v_gene	d_gene	j_gene	CDR3aa	CDR3nt
NA	TRBV11-3	NA	TRBJ1-1	CASSSEGLKAFF	TGTGCCAGCAGCTCAGAAGGGCTGAAAGCTTTCTTT
NA	TRBV19	TRBD1	TRBJ1-2	CASSIVYRTGTYGYTF	TGTGCCAGTAGTATAGTTTATCGGACAGGGACCTATGGCTACACCTTC
NA	TRBV30	TRBD2	TRBJ2-1	CAWKGGGNEQFF	TGTGCCTGGAAGGGCGGGGGCAATGAGCAGTTCTTC
once	TRBV29-1	NA	TRBJ2-1	CSVEDENGYYNEQFF	TGCAGCGTTGAAGATGAAAACGGATACTACAATGAGCAGTTCTTC
NA	TRBV4-1	NA	TRBJ2-5	CASSQEAAGGETQYF	TGCGCCAGCAGCCAAGAGGCGGCGGGCGGGGAGACCCAGTACTTC
NA	TRBV9	NA	TRBJ2-3	CASSVAPKADTQYF	TGTGCCAGCAGCGTAGCACCGAAGGCAGATACGCAGTATTTT
NA	TRBV18	NA	TRBJ1-3	CASSPPAGLNTIYF	TGTGCCAGCTCACCACCGGCAGGGTTAAACACCATATATTTT
NA	TRBV2	TRBD2	TRBJ2-7	CASSPWASGRSYEQYF	TGTGCCAGCAGCCCCTGGGCTAGCGGGAGGTCTTACGAGCAGTACTTC
NA	TRBV11-2	NA	TRBJ2-5	CASSLVGGVETQYF	TGTGCCAGCAGCTTAGTCGGGGGTGTTGAGACCCAGTACTTC
once	TRBV10-1	TRBD2	TRBJ2-3	CASSTSGSDTQYF	TGCGCCAGCAGTACTAGCGGGAGCGATACGCAGTATTTT
NA	TRBV4-2	TRBD2	TRBJ2-3	CASSQEREIADTQYF	TGTGCCAGCAGCCAAGAGCGGGAGATCGCAGATACGCAGTATTTT
NA	TRBV11-3	TRBD1	TRBJ2-1	CASSLGDRGGHEQFF	TGTGCCAGCAGCTTAGGGGACAGGGGCGGGCATGAGCAGTTCTTC
NA	TRBV2	NA	TRBJ1-1	CASTGAFRTEAFF	TGTGCCAGCACGGGGGCTTTTCGCACTGAAGCTTTCTTT
NA	TRBV29-1	NA	TRBJ2-1	CSSQLPGQTYNEQFF	TGCAGCTCCCAACTGCCGGGCCAGACCTACAATGAGCAGTTCTTC
NA	TRBV11-2	NA	TRBJ1-2	CASSLARGGPKQVAYGYTF	TGTGCCAGCAGCTTAGCTCGAGGTGGACCTAAACAGGTCGCCTATGGCTACACCTTC
few	TRBV10-3	TRBD1	TRBJ2-5	CAISDRGLGETQYF	TGTGCCATTTCGGACAGGGGGCTTGGAGAGACCCAGTACTTC
NA	TRBV11-2	NA	TRBJ2-5	CASSSQQGKRGVQETQYF	TGTGCCAGCAGCTCACAACAGGGGAAGCGGGGTGTACAAGAGACCCAGTACTTC
NA	TRBV29-1	NA	TRBJ1-1	CSVDPGSRTAFF	TGCAGCGTTGATCCGGGAAGTCGTACGGCTTTCTTT
NA	TRBV7-7	NA	TRBJ2-2	CASSGGAGRLTGELFF	TGTGCCAGCAGCGGTGGGGCGGGACGGCTCACCGGGGAGCTGTTTTTT
once	TRBV11-2	NA	TRBJ1-4	CASSRQGGNEKLFF	TGTGCCAGCAGCCGCCAGGGAGGTAATGAAAAACTGTTTTTT
NA	TRBV11-3	NA	TRBJ2-7	CASSSRDIEQYF	TGTGCCAGCAGCTCCCGGGACATCGAGCAGTACTTC
NA	TRBV11-2	NA	TRBJ2-1	CASMRLNNEQFF	TGTGCCAGCATGAGACTGAACAATGAGCAGTTCTTC
few	TRBV19	NA	TRBJ2-5	CASSPLGSGQETQYF	TGTGCCAGTAGCCCCCTCGGGAGCGGCCAAGAGACCCAGTACTTC
NA	TRBV6-5	NA	TRBJ2-3	CASRRDSTDTQYF	TGTGCCAGCAGACGGGACAGCACAGATACGCAGTATTTT
NA	TRBV7-3	TRBD1	TRBJ2-2	CASSLQGAGELFF	TGTGCCAGCAGCCTTCAGGGGGCCGGGGAGCTGTTTTTT
NA	TRBV29-1	NA	TRBJ1-5	CSVASGSGGNQPQHF	TGCAGCGTTGCGTCCGGGAGTGGGGGCAATCAGCCCCAGCATTTT
NA	TRBV29-1	TRBD1	TRBJ2-3	CSVPDRVF	TGCAGCGTCCCGGACAGGGTTTTT
NA	TRBV4-3	NA	TRBJ1-4	CASSQEGETNEKLFF	TGCGCCAGCAGCCAAGAGGGGGAGACTAATGAAAAACTGTTTTTT
few	TRBV7-9	TRBD2	TRBJ2-7	CASSIRRTSGRAGSEQYF	TGTGCCAGCAGCATCCGAAGGACTAGCGGGAGGGCGGGGTCAGAGCAGTACTTC
NA	TRBV2	TRBD2	TRBJ2-1	CANKGLAGGPPGNEQFF	TGTGCCAATAAGGGACTAGCGGGAGGTCCCCCCGGGAATGAGCAGTTCTTC
NA	TRBV7-2	NA	TRBJ2-3	CASSLLRDTQYF	TGTGCCAGCAGCTTATTACGAGATACGCAGTATTTT
NA	TRBV2	TRBD2	TRBJ2-7	CASVPPQGLADNYEQYF	TGTGCCAGCGTCCCCCCCCAGGGCCTAGCGGACAACTACGAGCAGTACTTC
NA	TRBV15	TRBD2	TRBJ2-7	CATSRSSGMYEQYF	TGTGCCACCAGCAGATCAAGCGGGATGTACGAGCAGTACTTC
NA	TRBV30	NA	TRBJ1-2	CAWSSVGPYGYTF	TGTGCCTGGAGCTCCGTAGGGCCCTATGGCTACACCTTC
NA	TRBV14	NA	TRBJ2-6	CASSQGPQGTAGANVLTF	TGTGCCAGCAGCCAGGGACCACAGGGTACAGCTGGGGCCAACGTCCTGACTTTC
NA	TRBV10-3	NA	TRBJ2-5	CATWDGQDQRTQYF	TGTGCCACATGGGACGGGCAGGACCAGCGTACCCAGTACTTC
NA	TRBV9	NA	TRBJ1-2	CASSVVGAFYGYTF	TGTGCCAGCAGCGTAGTAGGCGCGTTCTATGGCTACACCTTC
NA	TRBV6-5	NA	TRBJ1-4	CASSPRGATNEKLFF	TGTGCCAGCAGTCCACGGGGGGCAACTAATGAAAAACTGTTTTTT
NA	TRBV10-3	TRBD2	TRBJ2-1	CAISPGTSGRAEQFF	TGTGCCATCAGCCCCGGGACTAGCGGGAGAGCTGAGCAGTTCTTC
NA	TRBV15	TRBD1	TRBJ2-3	CATSGQGLGTDTQYF	TGTGCCACCAGCGGACAGGGCCTCGGCACAGATACGCAGTATTTT
once	TRBV15	TRBD2	TRBJ2-3	CATSRDGAGYTDTQYF	TGTGCCACCAGCAGAGATGGAGCGGGATACACAGATACGCAGTATTTT
NA	TRBV11-3	NA	TRBJ2-3	CASSSQAGSFADTQYF	TGTGCCAGCAGCTCACAAGCGGGTAGTTTTGCAGATACGCAGTATTTT
NA	TRBV19	NA	TRBJ2-3	CASAGKGTSTDTQYF	TGTGCCAGTGCAGGGAAGGGAACAAGCACAGATACGCAGTATTTT
NA	TRBV6-1	NA	TRBJ2-1	CAGGPVYNEQFF	TGTGCCGGGGGACCAGTCTACAATGAGCAGTTCTTC
once	TRBV4-3	NA	TRBJ1-6	CASSQDHGAPLHF	TGCGCCAGCAGCCAAGATCATGGTGCACCCCTCCACTTT
NA	TRBV30	TRBD1	TRBJ1-5	CAWDQGANQPQHF	TGTGCCTGGGACCAGGGGGCGAATCAGCCCCAGCATTTT
few	TRBV10-1	TRBD1	TRBJ2-3	CASSPGQGHTTDTQYF	TGCGCCAGCAGTCCCGGACAGGGGCATACCACAGATACGCAGTATTTT
few	TRBV11-2	NA	TRBJ1-4	CASSLEPTGEKLFF	TGTGCCAGCAGCTTAGAACCAACGGGGGAAAAACTGTTTTTT
NA	TRBV6-1	NA	TRBJ2-1	CASSELQGEAHNEQFF	TGTGCCAGCAGTGAGCTACAGGGTGAGGCCCACAATGAGCAGTTCTTC
NA	TRBV6-1	TRBD1	TRBJ1-1	CASSDGQANEAFF	TGTGCCAGCAGTGACGGACAGGCTAATGAAGCTTTCTTT
NA	TRBV30	NA	TRBJ2-1	CAWSLLGGGGYNEQFF	TGTGCCTGGAGTCTCCTTGGGGGTGGGGGTTACAATGAGCAGTTCTTC
NA	TRBV7-2	TRBD2	TRBJ2-3	CASRPFGLAKKDTQYF	TGTGCCAGCAGACCATTTGGACTAGCGAAAAAAGATACGCAGTATTTT
NA	TRBV7-2	TRBD1	TRBJ2-5	CASSLAGQGVQETQYF	TGTGCCAGCAGCTTAGCAGGACAGGGTGTCCAAGAGACCCAGTACTTC
NA	TRBV7-6	TRBD2	TRBJ2-1	CASSLMTSGFNEQFF	TGTGCCAGCAGCTTAATGACTAGCGGGTTCAATGAGCAGTTCTTC